This T cell receptor beta chain was recorded in a study of read filtering for tumor transcriptome and immune sequencing. The library was built from roughly 400 ng RNA with molecular barcoded adaptors for alpha/delta and beta/gamma chains. TCRdb analysed the reads with MiXCR anew, one entry per CDR3 protein. The repertoire holds about 86,000 distinct CDR3 sequences, with about 12% as singletons. Sequencing used a population of CD138-negative cells sorted from bone marrow. The receptor was isolated from a donor older than 35 with multiple myeloma.

The CDR3 DNA reads as TGTGCCAGCAGCTTAGTATGGCAGAGAATGAACACTGAAGCTTTCTTT. Amino acids: CASSLVWQRMNTEAFF. The chain combines TRBV7-9 with TRBJ1-1; D uncertain. The CDR3 sequence is 16 residues long. V lost 1 base and J lost 0, with 12 bases in between. Germline V gives CDR1 SEHNR, CDR2 FQNEAQ (reference sequence).